Included here is one T cell receptor beta chain sequence, with context. Its antigen is as yet unknown. This sample was included in a study of shared clonotypes between healthy human individuals. Broader study findings: Inspection by rarefaction showed sorted-subset sequencing to be incomplete despite large depth.

The protocol was immunoSEQ multiplex PCR, while the TCRdb copy is restricted to in-frame clones and leaves out a portion. The table has over 2,000,000 clones, 93% seen once. This CDR3 comprises 17 residues. Unmatched junction bases numbered 10, after V lost 6 bases and J lost 4 bases. CDR1 LGHNT and CDR2 FRNRAP come from the germline V gene. Terminally differentiated effector memory CD45RA+ cells were excluded from the naive CD8 cells, which were CD45RO-negative and positively selected for CCR7. Every one of the donors was a Caucasian adult that lived in Nashville, Tennessee. Sequencing was done on a sample of naive CD8+ T cells from PBMCs. The TCR was taken from a man between 18 and 29 years old in good health. Some clones in this sample may be carry-over from other donors' samples. V usage is TRBV12-5 and J usage is TRBJ1-4; 11 nucleotides line up with TRBD1. The CDR3 loop is CASGLTGQGDLNEKLFF. In nucleotides, the CDR3 is TGTGCTAGTGGGCTAACGGGACAGGGGGACCTTAATGAAAAACTGTTTTTT.